The text below deals with one T cell receptor (beta chain). Its antigen is unknown. No clone much larger than this one lies a single base away; base qualities are absent. The immunoSEQ Assay, a bias-controlled multiplex PCR, was used to amplify TCRbeta CDR3 regions from genomic DNA. Turning to the authors' computational methods: The number of nucleated cells in each sample was estimated from the amplification of reference gene primers within the assay. To quantify the absolute abundance of each unique TCRbeta CDR3 rearrangement, sequence reads were collapsed and filtered. Productive Simpson clonality was computed per sample as the square root of Simpson's diversity index over productive rearrangements. Imported from immuneACCESS, the table was reduced by TCRdb to in-frame sequences with V and J called. These copies leave out some clones; in studies compared against another copy, an unresolved V gene accounts for under half, and the cause of the remainder is not known. V, J and clone size were drawn from that table, and D and trimming were deduced from the DNA. This sample holds fewer than 300,000 clones; roughly 84% were observed only once. Almost 1.5% of the sample is in the top ten clones.

This sample stems from a study of blood T cell repertoires in COVID-19 (dated by TCRdb to about 2020). In terms of the full investigation: The collaborator samples originated in the United States, Italy and Spain and spanned the acute and convalescent phases of COVID-19. The prospective study material was composed of cDNA or gDNA derived from T cells, B-cell-depleted T cells, or PBMCs. Deeply sampled blood TCRbeta repertoires from subjects exposed to, actively infected with, or recovered from COVID-19 were included in the dataset. The repertoires were released in a freely available public database intended as a resource for research on the immune response to SARS-CoV-2. The samples were drawn from two sources: the first 160 participants of the ongoing ImmuneRACE study, and 1,000 to 1,500 subjects contributed by 6 global collaborators. The sample metadata nearly always contained a de-identified subject ID, COVID-19 status, age in years and sex. Where available, HLA class I and class II types were obtained from metadata supplied by the sample provider rather than from assay-based typing. The full study reports these points: How much clinical and demographic metadata was included differed by source and by participant, and the metadata was provided uncurated.

One collaborating source in Seattle enrolled patients while the patients were actively infected and followed the patients over time throughout the course of disease. The collaborating institutions used their own protocols to collect whole blood in K2EDTA tubes. Collaborator samples were shipped for TCRbeta analysis as frozen whole blood, isolated PBMCs, or DNA extracted from either sample type. The germline V gene encodes CDR1 MDHEN and CDR2 SYDVKM. The CDR3 measures 18 amino acids from cysteine to phenylalanine. Left in the record is the CDR3 DNA by itself, 54 bases read in frame from the first base. Relative to germline, V is missing 4 bases and J is missing 5 bases, with 12 bases of the junction outside any gene match.

The sequence was obtained from a human donor with COVID-19, enrolled during active disease. The donor label of this sample is uncertain. The chain is encoded by TRBV28 joined to TRBJ1-4; TRBD1 fits 11 bases in the junction. The specimen was peripheral blood. In nucleotides, the sequence is TGTGCCAGCAGTTCCCCGGGACAGGGGGTCGGTGTGAATGAAAAACTGTTTTTT. It specifies CASSSPGQGVGVNEKLFF.